These T cell receptor beta chains were read from a single sample in a study of blood T cell repertoires in COVID-19. Assay: immunoSEQ multiplex PCR; the TCRdb copy retains only in-frame clones and omits some. The sample includes 110,000 or so clones, approximately 81% of them seen just once. Sequencing was performed on peripheral blood. The source is a human donor in a cohort sampled during active COVID-19. Each CDR3 is given with its conserved first and last residue. The D gene is left open where the match is weak. Some rows have no size entry. The others give once, few or many, or a class for an expanded clone.

D: .; V: TRBV7-2; J: TRBJ2-1; size: .; length: 13; DNA: TGTGCCACCTCGGGGGTTACCTACAATGAGCAGTTCTTC; CDR3: CATSGVTYNEQFF
D: TRBD1; V: TRBV6-6; J: TRBJ1-6; size: .; length: 16; DNA: TGTGCCAGCAGTCGAATACCGGGACAGGGAAATTCACCCCTCCACTTT; CDR3: CASSRIPGQGNSPLHF
D: TRBD2; V: TRBV11-3; J: TRBJ2-1; size: .; length: 13; DNA: TGTGCCAGCAGCTTAGGCGGGGGTAATGAGCAGTTCTTC; CDR3: CASSLGGGNEQFF
D: .; V: TRBV9; J: TRBJ2-5; size: .; length: 16; DNA: TGTGCCAGCAGCGTAATTGGGGGCCCCGCCCTGGAGACCCAGTACTTC; CDR3: CASSVIGGPALETQYF
D: TRBD1; V: TRBV2; J: TRBJ1-3; size: once; length: 14; DNA: TGTGCCAGGGGACAGGGCCAGTCTGGAAACACCATATATTTT; CDR3: CARGQGQSGNTIYF
D: .; V: TRBV7-9; J: TRBJ1-1; size: .; length: 13; DNA: TGTGCCAGCAGCTTTGGGGCGGGAACTGAAGCTTTCTTT; CDR3: CASSFGAGTEAFF
D: .; V: TRBV3-1/TRBV3-2; J: TRBJ2-6; size: .; length: 16; DNA: TGTGCCAGCAGCCAAGGTAGCGGCTCTGGGGCCAACGTCCTGACTTTC; CDR3: CASSQGSGSGANVLTF
D: .; V: TRBV20-1; J: TRBJ1-1; size: .; length: 9; DNA: TGCAGTGTCAGGGGTGAAGCTTTCTTT; CDR3: CSVRGEAFF
D: TRBD2; V: TRBV29-1; J: TRBJ2-2; size: .; length: 16; DNA: TGCAGCGTCGAGGGACTAGCGGGGGGAATTAACCGGGAGCTGTTTTTT; CDR3: CSVEGLAGGINRELFF
D: TRBD1; V: TRBV6-6; J: TRBJ1-2; size: .; length: 15; DNA: TGTGCCAGCAGTTATTTTCAGGGGGCGGACTATGGCTACACCTTC; CDR3: CASSYFQGADYGYTF
D: TRBD1; V: TRBV29-1; J: TRBJ2-7; size: .; length: 12; DNA: TGCAGCGTTGAGACAGGGGCGGAGGAGCAGTACTTC; CDR3: CSVETGAEEQYF
D: TRBD1; V: TRBV4-1; J: TRBJ1-4; size: .; length: 15; DNA: TGCGCCAGCAGCCCCCGTCCGGGACAGGAGGAAAAACTGTTTTTT; CDR3: CASSPRPGQEEKLFF
D: .; V: TRBV6-5; J: TRBJ2-7; size: .; length: 12; DNA: TGTGCCGCGGGGAGGCCGCGGGGCGAGCAGTACTTC; CDR3: CAAGRPRGEQYF
D: .; V: TRBV10-3; J: TRBJ2-3; size: .; length: 13; DNA: TGTGCCATCAGCCCTGTCTCCGCAGATACGCAGTATTTT; CDR3: CAISPVSADTQYF
D: TRBD1; V: TRBV4-2; J: TRBJ1-2; size: .; length: 15; DNA: TGTGCCAGCAGCCCGAGTACAGGGGAAGGCTATGGCTACACCTTC; CDR3: CASSPSTGEGYGYTF
D: TRBD2; V: TRBV9; J: TRBJ2-3; size: .; length: 18; DNA: TGTGCCAGCAGCTTCTCACTAGCGGGGGGGTCTAGCACAGATACGCAGTATTTT; CDR3: CASSFSLAGGSSTDTQYF
D: TRBD1; V: TRBV12-5; J: TRBJ2-4; size: once; length: 14; DNA: TGTGCTAGTGGTTCCTCACTGGGACAGGTGTGGCCGTACTTC; CDR3: CASGSSLGQVWPYF
D: TRBD2; V: TRBV28; J: TRBJ2-1; size: few; length: 14; DNA: TGTGCCAGCAGTCTCCGGACTAGCAGGCATGAGCAGTTCTTC; CDR3: CASSLRTSRHEQFF
D: .; V: TRBV7-2; J: TRBJ1-1; size: .; length: 14; DNA: TGTGCCAGCAGCTTAGGGCGGGGGGGCACTGAAGCTTTCTTT; CDR3: CASSLGRGGTEAFF
D: .; V: TRBV21-1; J: TRBJ2-3; size: .; length: 17; DNA: TGTGCCAGCAGCGTAAGGACAGACACCAAAAGGGCAGATACGCAGTATTTT; CDR3: CASSVRTDTKRADTQYF
D: .; V: TRBV11-2; J: TRBJ2-3; size: .; length: 15; DNA: TGTGCCAGCAGCTTCTGGCTCAAACCCACAGATACGCAGTATTTT; CDR3: CASSFWLKPTDTQYF
D: .; V: TRBV6-1; J: TRBJ2-7; size: .; length: 15; DNA: TGTGCCAGCAGTGACCGGGACAAGGGGTCCTACGAGCAGTACTTC; CDR3: CASSDRDKGSYEQYF
D: TRBD1; V: TRBV7-9; J: TRBJ1-5; size: few; length: 13; DNA: TGTGCCAGCAGCTCGGACAGGGGTCAGCCCCAGCATTTT; CDR3: CASSSDRGQPQHF
D: TRBD1; V: TRBV7-9; J: TRBJ2-5; size: .; length: 15; DNA: TGTGCCAGCAGCATTCTCGGGACAGGGGCTGAGACCCAGTACTTC; CDR3: CASSILGTGAETQYF
D: TRBD1; V: TRBV19; J: TRBJ2-3; size: .; length: 15; DNA: TGTGCCAGTAACCCGACAGGGGGGGGAACAGATACGCAGTATTTT; CDR3: CASNPTGGGTDTQYF
D: TRBD1; V: TRBV10-3; J: TRBJ1-6; size: .; length: 17; DNA: TGTGCCATCAGTGACCAAAGCCGGGACAGCTATAATTCACCCCTCCACTTT; CDR3: CAISDQSRDSYNSPLHF